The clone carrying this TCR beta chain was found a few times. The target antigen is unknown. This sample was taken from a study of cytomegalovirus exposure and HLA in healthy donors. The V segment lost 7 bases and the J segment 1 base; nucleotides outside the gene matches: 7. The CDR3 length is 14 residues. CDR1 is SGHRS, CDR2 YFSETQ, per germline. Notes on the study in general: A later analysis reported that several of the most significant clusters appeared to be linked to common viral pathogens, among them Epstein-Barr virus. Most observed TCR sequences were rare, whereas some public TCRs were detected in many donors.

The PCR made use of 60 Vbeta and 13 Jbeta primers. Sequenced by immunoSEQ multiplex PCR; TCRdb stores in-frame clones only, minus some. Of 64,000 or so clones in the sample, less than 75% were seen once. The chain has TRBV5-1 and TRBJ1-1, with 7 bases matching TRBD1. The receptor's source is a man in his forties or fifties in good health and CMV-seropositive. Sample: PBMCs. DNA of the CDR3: TGCGCCAGCGGAAACACAGGGGCGAACACTGAAGCTTTCTTT. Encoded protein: CASGNTGANTEAFF.